This TCR beta chain was recovered during a study of memory CD4+ T cells and cytomegalovirus serostatus. Overall study context: Of the healthy Belgian adults, 9 or 10 were CMV seropositive and approximately 24 seronegative.

For this clone: Its matching antigen is unknown.

Clones were read by immunoSEQ multiplex PCR, and TCRdb kept only the in-frame ones, dropping some. The table records tens of thousands of clones, more than 70% of them present only once. After removal of 0 bases from V and 3 bases from J, the junction contained 7 bases not matched to a gene. Germline CDR1 reads MNHEY; CDR2 reads SMNVEV (reference sequence). There are 18 residues in the CDR3. Whole-study findings and limits: CD4+ memory repertoires contained about two fifths of the roughly 150 reported CMV TCRbeta sequences. Suggested: most of the CMV-linked TCR signature lies in CD4+ memory cells.

Single viable CD3+CD4+CD8-CD45RO+ cells were sorted as the memory CD4+ T cells. Donors' CMV status reflects serum IgG against pp150, pp28, p38, p52. The chain recombines TRBV27 with TRBJ2-3, with TRBD2 identical over 12 bases. The sequence was obtained from an adult in good health and CMV-seronegative. Sequencing was performed on memory CD4+ T cells from blood. The CDR3 here is CASSLSGLAGGGTDTQYF. For the CDR3, the DNA is TGTGCCAGCAGTTTATCGGGGCTAGCGGGAGGGGGTACAGATACGCAGTATTTT.